This T cell receptor beta chain was sequenced for a study of blood T cell repertoires in COVID-19. Trimming left V 5 bases short and J 9 bases short, with 20 bases between. The CDR3 totals 16 residues. Per the germline V gene, CDR1 is MDHEN and CDR2 is SYDVKM. As handled by the study authors: Amplification from reference gene primers served as the basis for estimated nucleated cell counts. Assay: immunoSEQ multiplex PCR; the TCRdb copy retains only in-frame clones and omits some. The DNA was the basis for D and trimming; V, J and clone size are from that table. The sample holds approximately 260,000 clones; roughly 82% are singletons and the top ten take 4.5% to 5%.

The genes are TRBV28 and TRBJ1-6; possible D gene TRBD1, 5 bases. The TCR comes from a woman of 80 years or more with active or convalescent COVID-19. The sample consisted of peripheral blood. As DNA, the CDR3 is TGTGCCAGCAGTCAAGCAGGGTTTTTCTCAGGTTCACCCCTCCACTTT. It codes for CASSQAGFFSGSPLHF.